The 18 T cell receptor beta chains below all came from one sample that was sequenced in a study of blood T cells in healthy people across ages. Alongside a J-beta primer mix, a sample-barcoded 5' primer served in a second PCR lasting roughly 6 to 11 cycles. TCRdb processed the 5' RACE reads anew with MiXCR; each CDR3 protein has one entry. Of 730,000 or so distinct CDR3 sequences in the sample, more than 40% were seen once. The sample taken for sequencing was blood. These receptors were obtained from a woman aged 55-75 years in good health.

The chain couples TRBV7-9 to TRBJ2-5, with 13 bases fitting TRBD2. This CDR3 has 19 residues. The V gene end was trimmed by 4 bases and the J gene end by 5 bases; junction bases not matched to a gene: 16. The germline CDR1 and CDR2 sequences are SEHNR and FQNEAQ (reference sequence). This chain's CDR3 is CASSSPGTSGDTPLETQYF. CDR3 nucleotide sequence: TGTGCCAGCAGCTCTCCTGGGACTAGCGGGGACACCCCCTTGGAGACCCAGTACTTC. Combining the CDR3 with reference TRBV7-9 and TRBJ2-5 gives the whole variable domain DTGVSQNPRHKITKRGQNVTFRCDPISEHNRLYWYRQTLGQGPEFLTYFQNEAQLEKSRLLSDRFSAERPKGSFSTLEIQRTEQGDSAMYLCASSSPGTSGDTPLETQYFGPGTRLLVL.

The chain couples TRBV20-1 to TRBJ2-1, with D possibly TRBD1 on 6 matching bases. The CDR3 loop spans 13 amino acids. Trimming stripped 6 bases from V and 9 bases from J, with 18 bases between. Germline V gives CDR1 DFQATT, CDR2 SNEGSKA (reference sequence). CDR3 coding DNA: TGCAGTGCCCCCCCCCAGGGGCTAGGTGAGCAGTTCTTC. Translated, it gives CSAPPQGLGEQFF.

V gene TRBV10-3 combines with J gene TRBJ2-3; no firm D call. The CDR3 covers 15 residues. Germline-derived CDR1 and CDR2 are ENHRY and SYGVKD. V was cut by 2 bases and J by 2 bases, with 11 bases left in between. CDR3 region: CAISEHQAATDTQYF. The CDR3 nucleotides are TGTGCCATCAGTGAGCATCAGGCAGCCACAGATACGCAGTATTTT.

This clonotype was detected a few times. The gene calls are TRBV7-3 and TRBJ2-1; D tentatively fits TRBD1 or TRBD2 (6 bases each). Trimming shortened V by 5 bases and J by 5 bases, and 34 bases separated the two germline ends. The CDR3 consists of 21 residues. The germline V gene has CDR1 SGHTA and CDR2 FQGTGA. CDR3 protein: CASSIRGTGSLRDNSNNEQFF. Written as DNA, the CDR3 is TGTGCCAGCAGCATTAGGGGGACTGGAAGTCTCCGGGACAACTCAAACAATGAGCAGTTCTTC. Filled out from reference TRBV7-3 and TRBJ2-1, the complete variable domain reads GAGVSQTPSNKVTEKGKYVELRCDPISGHTALYWYRQSLGQGPEFLIYFQGTGAADDSGLPNDRFFAVRPEGSVSTLKIQRTERGDSAVYLCASSIRGTGSLRDNSNNEQFFGPGTRLTVL.

The sample holds a few counts of this clonotype. The chain uses TRBV2 and TRBJ2-1; TRBD2 matches 7 bases. There are 16 residues in the CDR3. The V gene's germline CDR1 is SNHLY and CDR2 FYNNEI. Losses at the gene ends were 6 bases for V and 7 bases for J; bases not matched to a gene: 15. CDR3 bases: TGTGCCAGCAGGGTCGGTGGAGGGAGGGCTTGGAATGAGCAGTTCTTC. Amino acids: CASRVGGGRAWNEQFF. The full variable domain, completed using reference TRBV2 and TRBJ2-1, is EPEVTQTPSHQVTQMGQEVILRCVPISNHLYFYWYRQILGQKVEFLVSFYNNEISEKSEIFDDQFSVERPDGSNFTLKIRSTKLEDSAMYFCASRVGGGRAWNEQFFGPGTRLTVL.

This clonotype was seen only a few times. V gene TRBV12-3 or TRBV12-4 combines with J gene TRBJ2-1; 10 nucleotides line up with TRBD2. CDR3 length equals 16 residues. With V trimmed by 6 bases and J by 7 bases, 12 bases remained unmatched. The CDR3 DNA reads TGTGCCAGCAGGACACTAGCGGGATTAATAGGGAATGAGCAGTTCTTC. Translating it yields CASRTLAGLIGNEQFF.

CDR3 in amino acids: CASSPGQGIAKNIQYF. CDR3 coding DNA: TGTGCCAGCAGTCCTGGACAGGGAATAGCCAAAAACATTCAGTACTTC. The V call is TRBV27, the J call TRBJ2-4; 8 positions agree with TRBD1. There are 16 residues in the CDR3. CDR1 MNHEY and CDR2 SMNVEV come from the germline V gene (reference sequence). V lost 5 bases and J lost 0; bases outside the gene matches: 6.

This clonotype was seen a few times. The V call is TRBV9, the J call TRBJ2-7; 8 bases align to TRBD2. This CDR3 contains 15 residues. Germline CDR1 SGDLS, CDR2 YYNGEE. The trim removed 0 bases at V and 2 bases at J, leaving 4 bases unmatched. The CDR3 region is CASSVGGSGAYEQYF. The DNA of the CDR3 is TGTGCCAGCAGCGTAGGGGGTAGCGGGGCCTACGAGCAGTACTTC.

The rearrangement uses TRBV7-2 and TRBJ1-5; 11 bases are shared with TRBD1. The CDR3 contains 16 residues. The V and J ends lost 5 bases and 2 bases, in that order; junction bases with no gene match: 5. Germline CDR1 and CDR2: SGHTA and FQGNSA. The CDR3 DNA follows: TGTGCCAGCAGCCTCAGGACAGGGGGCCGCAATCAGCCCCAGCATTTT. It codes for CASSLRTGGRNQPQHF.

The sample holds many counts of this clonotype. V is TRBV20-1 and J is TRBJ2-3; no clear D gene. CDR3 size: 11 residues. The V gene's germline CDR1 is DFQATT and CDR2 SNEGSKA (reference sequence). V lost 4 bases and J 3 bases, leaving 5 bases between the germline ends. CDR3 in amino acids: CSATTTDTQYF. In DNA form, the CDR3 reads TGCAGTGCTACGACAACAGATACGCAGTATTTT.

Worth noting for this clonotype: This may be a read error, as it is one base from a much larger clone. The DNA for the CDR3 is TGCAGCGTTGATCGCGGGAGACCCTACAATGAGCAGTACTTC. Its translation: CSVDRGRPYNEQYF. The chain has TRBV29-1 and TRBJ2-7; 7 bases are shared with TRBD2. Germline values: CDR1 SQVTM, CDR2 ANQGSEA. J lost 7 bases, V lost 3 bases, and 12 bases had no gene match. The CDR3 is 14 residues long.

The chain combines TRBV20-1 with TRBJ1-2, with D possibly matching TRBD1 (6 bases). CDR3 length equals 15 residues. Looked up from germline, CDR1 is DFQATT and CDR2 is SNEGSKA (reference sequence). V lost 0 bases and J lost 2, with 13 bases in between. The CDR3 is CSARDSAGVNYGYTF. CDR3 coding DNA: TGCAGTGCTAGAGATTCTGCAGGGGTAAACTATGGCTACACCTTC.

This rearrangement joins TRBV29-1 to TRBJ2-3; TRBD2 matches 7 bases. CDR3 length: 16 amino acids. CDR1 is SQVTM and CDR2 is ANQGSEA in the germline V gene. The trim removed 5 bases at V and 0 bases at J, leaving 11 bases unmatched. The CDR3 nucleotides are TGCAGCGTTTGGGGGGGGGGTGCCAGTAGCACAGATACGCAGTATTTT. It codes for CSVWGGGASSTDTQYF.

The chain is built from TRBV29-1 and TRBJ2-7, with TRBD2 identical over 9 bases. This CDR3 has 16 residues. The J segment lost 0 bases and the V segment lost 6 bases, leaving 12 bases of the junction unmatched. CDR1 SQVTM and CDR2 ANQGSEA come from the germline V gene. The CDR3: CSVIGSGGASSYEQYF. DNA for the CDR3: TGCAGCGTGATAGGTAGCGGGGGCGCGAGCTCCTACGAGCAGTACTTC.

This chain uses TRBV21-1 with TRBJ2-4. TRBV21-1 is shown as a pseudogene. CDR3 length: 15 amino acids. CDR3 sequence: CASSNLILAKNIQYF. CDR3 in DNA: TGTGCCAGCAGCAATCTAATCCTAGCCAAAAACATTCAGTACTTC.

V is TRBV29-1 and J is TRBJ1-1; perhaps TRBD1 as D (5 bases). The CDR3 totals 12 residues. Looked up from germline, CDR1 is SQVTM and CDR2 is ANQGSEA. The V end was cut by 6 bases, the J end by 7 bases, with 15 bases between. CDR3 protein: CSVGDWGGEAFF. CDR3 bases: TGCAGCGTGGGGGATTGGGGGGGTGAAGCTTTCTTT.

J is TRBJ1-2 and V is TRBV4-1; D unresolved. The CDR3 has 15 residues. Germline assignment: CDR1 MGHRA and CDR2 YSYEKL. V was cut by 2 bases and J by 0 bases, with 10 bases left in between. CDR3 DNA sequence: TGCGCCAGCAGCCAATCGGGGTCTTCTAACTATGGCTACACCTTC. This encodes CASSQSGSSNYGYTF.

The CDR3 reads CASSSSRLGQYF. Written as DNA, the CDR3 is TGCGCCAGCAGCTCGTCCCGACTAGGCCAGTACTTC. The V call is TRBV5-1, the J call TRBJ2-5, with D possibly matching TRBD2 (6 bases). Trimming shortened V by 3 bases and J by 10 bases, and 13 bases separated the two germline ends. The CDR3 covers 12 residues. Germline lookup yields CDR1 SGHRS and CDR2 YFSETQ.